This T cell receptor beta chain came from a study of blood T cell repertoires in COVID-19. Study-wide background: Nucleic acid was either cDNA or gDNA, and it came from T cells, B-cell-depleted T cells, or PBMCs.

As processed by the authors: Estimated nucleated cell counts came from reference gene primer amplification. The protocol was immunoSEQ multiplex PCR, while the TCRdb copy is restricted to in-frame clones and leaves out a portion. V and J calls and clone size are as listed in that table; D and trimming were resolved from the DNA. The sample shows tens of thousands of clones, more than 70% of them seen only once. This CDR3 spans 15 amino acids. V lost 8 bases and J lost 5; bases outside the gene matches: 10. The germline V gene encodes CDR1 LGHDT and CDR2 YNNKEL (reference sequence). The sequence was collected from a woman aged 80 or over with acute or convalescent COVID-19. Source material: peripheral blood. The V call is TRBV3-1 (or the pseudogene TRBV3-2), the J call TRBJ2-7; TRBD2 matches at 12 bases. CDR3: CASSPQTSGRDEQYF. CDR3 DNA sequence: TGTGCCAGCTCCCCCCAGACTAGCGGGAGAGACGAGCAGTACTTC.